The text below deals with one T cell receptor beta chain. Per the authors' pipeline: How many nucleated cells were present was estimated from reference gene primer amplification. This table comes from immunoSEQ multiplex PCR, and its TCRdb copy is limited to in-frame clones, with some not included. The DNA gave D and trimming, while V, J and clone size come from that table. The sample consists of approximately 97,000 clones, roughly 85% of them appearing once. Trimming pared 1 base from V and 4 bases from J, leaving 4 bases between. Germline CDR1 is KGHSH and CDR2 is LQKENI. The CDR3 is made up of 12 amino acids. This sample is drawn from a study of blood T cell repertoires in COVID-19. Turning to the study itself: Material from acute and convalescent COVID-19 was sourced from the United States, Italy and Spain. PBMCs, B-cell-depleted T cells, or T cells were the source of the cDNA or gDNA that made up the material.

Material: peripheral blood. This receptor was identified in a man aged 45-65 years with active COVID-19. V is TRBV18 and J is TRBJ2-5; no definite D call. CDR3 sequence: CASSPRLETQYF. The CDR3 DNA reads TGTGCCAGCTCACCACGGCTAGAGACCCAGTACTTC.